This T cell receptor (beta chain) was captured in a study of shared clonotypes between healthy human individuals. The data were produced by immunoSEQ multiplex PCR, yet TCRdb's version contains in-frame clones alone and is incomplete. The data contain about 700,000 clones, just over 90% of them singletons. J was trimmed by 4 bases and V by 4 bases; bases with no gene match: 16. Germline CDR1 is MNHEY and CDR2 is SMNVEV (reference sequence). The CDR3 is made up of 17 amino acids. Naive CD8 cells comprised CD45RO-negative, CCR7-positively selected cells, excluding terminally differentiated effector memory CD45RA+ cells.

This TCR was sampled from a man aged 25 to 40 in good health. Sequencing was carried out using naive CD8+ T cells sorted from blood. The V call is TRBV27, the J call TRBJ2-7; 7 bases fit TRBD1. The CDR3 bases are TGTGCCAGCAGTTCTCCCGGCGACAGGGCCGCCTCGTACGAGCAGTACTTC. This sequence encodes CASSSPGDRAASYEQYF.